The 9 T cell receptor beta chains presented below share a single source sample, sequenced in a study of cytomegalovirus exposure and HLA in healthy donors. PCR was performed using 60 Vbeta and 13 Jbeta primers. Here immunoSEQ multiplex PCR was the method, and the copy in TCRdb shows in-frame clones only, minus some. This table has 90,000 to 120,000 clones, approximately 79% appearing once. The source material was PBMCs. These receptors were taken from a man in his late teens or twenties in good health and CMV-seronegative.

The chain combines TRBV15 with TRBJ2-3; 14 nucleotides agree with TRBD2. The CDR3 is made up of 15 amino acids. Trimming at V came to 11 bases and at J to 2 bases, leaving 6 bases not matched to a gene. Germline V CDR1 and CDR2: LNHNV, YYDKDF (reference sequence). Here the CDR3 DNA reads TGTGCCGCCCGACTAGCGGGGGGGTTCACAGATACGCAGTATTTT. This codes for CAARLAGGFTDTQYF.

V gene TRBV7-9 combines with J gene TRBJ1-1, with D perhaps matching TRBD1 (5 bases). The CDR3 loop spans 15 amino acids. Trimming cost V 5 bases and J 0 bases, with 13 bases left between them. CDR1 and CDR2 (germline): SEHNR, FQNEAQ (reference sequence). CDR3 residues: CASSPWGNMNTEAFF. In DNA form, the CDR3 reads TGTGCCAGCAGCCCCTGGGGCAATATGAACACTGAAGCTTTCTTT.

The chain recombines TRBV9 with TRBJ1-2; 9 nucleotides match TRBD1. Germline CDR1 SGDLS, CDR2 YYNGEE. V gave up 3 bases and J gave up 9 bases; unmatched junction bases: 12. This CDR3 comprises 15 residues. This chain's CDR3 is CASSASQGAIPRYTF. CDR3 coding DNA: TGTGCCAGCAGCGCGTCACAGGGGGCGATTCCTCGCTACACCTTC.

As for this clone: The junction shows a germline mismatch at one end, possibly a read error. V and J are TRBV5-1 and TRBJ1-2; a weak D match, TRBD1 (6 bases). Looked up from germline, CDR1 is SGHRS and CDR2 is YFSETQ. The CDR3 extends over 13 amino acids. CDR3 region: CASSPGTNYGYPF. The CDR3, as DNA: TGCGCCAGCAGCCCCGGGACAAATTATGGCTACCCCTTC.

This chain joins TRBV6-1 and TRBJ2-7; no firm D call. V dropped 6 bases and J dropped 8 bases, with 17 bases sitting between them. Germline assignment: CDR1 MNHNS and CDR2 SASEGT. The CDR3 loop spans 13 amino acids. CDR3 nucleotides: TGTGCCAGCAGATACCTGAGGCCAGAAAAGCAGTACTTC. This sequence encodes CASRYLRPEKQYF.

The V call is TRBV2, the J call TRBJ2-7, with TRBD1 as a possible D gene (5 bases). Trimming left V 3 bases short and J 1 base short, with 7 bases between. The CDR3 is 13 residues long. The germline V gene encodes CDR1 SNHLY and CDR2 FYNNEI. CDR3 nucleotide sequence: TGTGCCAGCAGTGATCAGGGTTCCTACGAGCAGTACTTC. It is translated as CASSDQGSYEQYF.

The CDR3 spells CASSLDPTANQPQHF. The DNA for the CDR3 is TGTGCCAGCAGCTTAGATCCGACAGCGAATCAGCCCCAGCATTTT. This chain uses TRBV11-2 with TRBJ1-5, with D possibly being TRBD1 (5 bases). CDR3 size: 15 residues. Trimming removed 0 bases from V and 4 bases from J, with 10 bases in between. From germline, CDR1 is SGHAT and CDR2 FQNNGV.

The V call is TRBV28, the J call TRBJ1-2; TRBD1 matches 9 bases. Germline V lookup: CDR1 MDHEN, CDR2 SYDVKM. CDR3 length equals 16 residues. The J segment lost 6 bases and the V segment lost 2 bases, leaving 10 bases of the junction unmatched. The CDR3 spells CASSLTPQGALNGYTF. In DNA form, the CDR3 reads TGTGCCAGCAGTTTAACCCCACAGGGGGCCTTAAATGGCTACACCTTC.

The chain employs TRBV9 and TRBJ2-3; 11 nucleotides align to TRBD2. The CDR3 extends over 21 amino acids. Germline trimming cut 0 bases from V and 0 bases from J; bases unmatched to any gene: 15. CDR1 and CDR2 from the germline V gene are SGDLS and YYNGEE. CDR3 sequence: CASSVGLGQGLAVPSTDTQYF. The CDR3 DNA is TGTGCCAGCAGCGTAGGGTTGGGTCAGGGACTAGCGGTACCTAGCACAGATACGCAGTATTTT.